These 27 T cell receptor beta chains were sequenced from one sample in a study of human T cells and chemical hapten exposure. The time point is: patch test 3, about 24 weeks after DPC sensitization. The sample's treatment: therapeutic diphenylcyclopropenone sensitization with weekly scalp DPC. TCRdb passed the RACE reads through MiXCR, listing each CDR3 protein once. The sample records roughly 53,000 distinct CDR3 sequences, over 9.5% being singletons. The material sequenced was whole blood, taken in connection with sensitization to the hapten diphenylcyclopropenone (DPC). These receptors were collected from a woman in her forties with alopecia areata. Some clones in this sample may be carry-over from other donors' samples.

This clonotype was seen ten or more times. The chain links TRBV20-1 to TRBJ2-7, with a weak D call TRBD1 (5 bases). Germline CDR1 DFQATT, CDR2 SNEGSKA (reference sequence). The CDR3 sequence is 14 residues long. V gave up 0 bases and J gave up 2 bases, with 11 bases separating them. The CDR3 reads CSARDAGSPYEQYF. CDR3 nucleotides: TGCAGTGCTAGAGATGCAGGGTCTCCCTACGAGCAGTACTTC.

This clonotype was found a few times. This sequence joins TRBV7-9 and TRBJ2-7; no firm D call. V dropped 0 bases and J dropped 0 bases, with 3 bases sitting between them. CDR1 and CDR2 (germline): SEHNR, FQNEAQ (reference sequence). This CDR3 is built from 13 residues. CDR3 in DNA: TGTGCCAGCAGCTTAGCCGGCTCCTACGAGCAGTACTTC. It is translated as CASSLAGSYEQYF.

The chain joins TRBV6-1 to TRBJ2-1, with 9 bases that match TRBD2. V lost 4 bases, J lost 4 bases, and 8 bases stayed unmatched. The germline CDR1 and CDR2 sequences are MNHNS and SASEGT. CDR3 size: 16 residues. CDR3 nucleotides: TGTGCCAGCAGTGCCCCAGCGGGGGGATCGTACAATGAGCAGTTCTTC. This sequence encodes CASSAPAGGSYNEQFF.

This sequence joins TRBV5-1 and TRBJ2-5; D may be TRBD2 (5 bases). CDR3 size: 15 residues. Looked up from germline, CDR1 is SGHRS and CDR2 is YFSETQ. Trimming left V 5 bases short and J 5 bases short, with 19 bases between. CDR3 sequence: CASRDKTERVETQYF. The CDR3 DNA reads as TGCGCCAGCAGAGACAAGACGGAGAGGGTTGAGACCCAGTACTTC.

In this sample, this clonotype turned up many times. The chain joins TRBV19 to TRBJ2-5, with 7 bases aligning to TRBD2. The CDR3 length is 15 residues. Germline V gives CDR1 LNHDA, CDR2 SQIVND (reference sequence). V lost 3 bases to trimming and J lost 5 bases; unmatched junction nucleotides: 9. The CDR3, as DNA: TGTGCCAGTAGTATTTCGGGCGGGGGTTCGGAGACCCAGTACTTC. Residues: CASSISGGGSETQYF.

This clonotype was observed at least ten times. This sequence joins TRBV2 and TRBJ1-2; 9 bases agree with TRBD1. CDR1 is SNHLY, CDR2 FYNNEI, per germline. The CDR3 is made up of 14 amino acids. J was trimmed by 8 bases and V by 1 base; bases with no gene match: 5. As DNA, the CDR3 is TGTGCCAGCAGTGAAGGGACAGGGGAGGGCGGCTACACCTTC. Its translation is CASSEGTGEGGYTF. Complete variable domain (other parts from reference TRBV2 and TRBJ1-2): EPEVTQTPSHQVTQMGQEVILRCVPISNHLYFYWYRQILGQKVEFLVSFYNNEISEKSEIFDDQFSVERPDGSNFTLKIRSTKLEDSAMYFCASSEGTGEGGYTFGSGTRLTVV.

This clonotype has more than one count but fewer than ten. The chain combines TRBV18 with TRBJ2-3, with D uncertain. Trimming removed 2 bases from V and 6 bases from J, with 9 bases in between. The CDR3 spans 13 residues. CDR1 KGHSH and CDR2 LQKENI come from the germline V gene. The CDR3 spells CASSPSRVDTQYF. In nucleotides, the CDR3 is TGTGCCAGCTCACCATCCCGTGTCGATACGCAGTATTTT. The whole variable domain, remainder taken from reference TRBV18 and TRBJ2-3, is NAGVMQNPRHLVRRRGQEARLRCSPMKGHSHVYWYRQLPEEGLKFMVYLQKENIIDESGMPKERFSAEFPKEGPSILRIQQVVRGDSAAYFCASSPSRVDTQYFGPGTRLTVL.

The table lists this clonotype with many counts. This CDR3 reads CASSPRPVNTEAFF. The CDR3 region has the DNA TGTGCCAGCAGTCCTCGGCCAGTGAACACTGAAGCTTTCTTT. V is TRBV6-2 or TRBV6-3 and J is TRBJ1-1; D is unclear. The CDR3 contains 14 residues. Per germline, CDR1 MNHEY and CDR2 SVGEGT. V was clipped by 5 bases and J by 0 bases, with 10 bases between them.

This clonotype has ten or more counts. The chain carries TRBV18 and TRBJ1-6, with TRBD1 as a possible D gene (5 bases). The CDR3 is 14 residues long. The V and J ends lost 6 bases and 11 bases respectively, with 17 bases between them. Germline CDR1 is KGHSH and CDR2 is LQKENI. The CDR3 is CASSDLGLVAPLHF. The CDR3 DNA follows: TGTGCCAGCTCCGACCTGGGGCTTGTGGCACCCCTCCACTTT. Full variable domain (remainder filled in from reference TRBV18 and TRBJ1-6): NAGVMQNPRHLVRRRGQEARLRCSPMKGHSHVYWYRQLPEEGLKFMVYLQKENIIDESGMPKERFSAEFPKEGPSILRIQQVVRGDSAAYFCASSDLGLVAPLHFGNGTRLTVT.

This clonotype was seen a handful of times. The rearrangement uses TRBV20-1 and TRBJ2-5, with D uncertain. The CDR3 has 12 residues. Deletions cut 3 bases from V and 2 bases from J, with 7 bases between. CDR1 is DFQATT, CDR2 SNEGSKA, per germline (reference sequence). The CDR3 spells CSASPSQETQYF. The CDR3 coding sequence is TGCAGTGCTAGTCCCTCGCAAGAGACCCAGTACTTC.

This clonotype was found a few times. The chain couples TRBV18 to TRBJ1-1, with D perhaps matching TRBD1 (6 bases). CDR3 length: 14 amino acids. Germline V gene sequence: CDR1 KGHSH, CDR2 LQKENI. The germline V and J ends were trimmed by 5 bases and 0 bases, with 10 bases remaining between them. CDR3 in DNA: TGTGCCAGCTCAGCGAGACAGGTGAACACTGAAGCTTTCTTT. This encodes CASSARQVNTEAFF.

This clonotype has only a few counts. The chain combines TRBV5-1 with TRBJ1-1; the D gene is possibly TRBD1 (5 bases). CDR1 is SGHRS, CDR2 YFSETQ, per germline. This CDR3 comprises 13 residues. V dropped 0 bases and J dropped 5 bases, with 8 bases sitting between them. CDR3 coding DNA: TGCGCCAGCAGCTTGGAATGGGGGACTGAAGCTTTCTTT. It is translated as CASSLEWGTEAFF.

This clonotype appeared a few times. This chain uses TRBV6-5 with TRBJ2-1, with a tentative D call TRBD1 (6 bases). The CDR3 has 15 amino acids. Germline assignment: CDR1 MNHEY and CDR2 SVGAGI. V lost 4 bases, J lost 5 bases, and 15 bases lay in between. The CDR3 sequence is CASSSPGQPHNEQFF. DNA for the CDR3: TGTGCCAGCAGTTCCCCTGGACAGCCCCACAATGAGCAGTTCTTC.

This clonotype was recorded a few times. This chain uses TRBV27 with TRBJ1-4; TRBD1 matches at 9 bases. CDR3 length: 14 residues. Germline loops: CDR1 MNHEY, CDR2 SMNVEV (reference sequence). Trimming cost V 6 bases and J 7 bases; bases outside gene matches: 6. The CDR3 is CASSNTGGREKLFF. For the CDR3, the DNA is TGTGCCAGCAGCAACACAGGGGGCCGTGAAAAACTGTTTTTT.

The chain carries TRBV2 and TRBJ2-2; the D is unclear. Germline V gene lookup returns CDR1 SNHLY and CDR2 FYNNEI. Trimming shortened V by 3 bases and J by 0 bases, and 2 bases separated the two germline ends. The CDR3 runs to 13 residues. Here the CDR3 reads CASSEANTGELFF. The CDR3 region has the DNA TGTGCCAGCAGTGAGGCGAACACCGGGGAGCTGTTTTTT. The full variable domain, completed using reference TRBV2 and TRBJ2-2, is EPEVTQTPSHQVTQMGQEVILRCVPISNHLYFYWYRQILGQKVEFLVSFYNNEISEKSEIFDDQFSVERPDGSNFTLKIRSTKLEDSAMYFCASSEANTGELFFGEGSRLTVL.

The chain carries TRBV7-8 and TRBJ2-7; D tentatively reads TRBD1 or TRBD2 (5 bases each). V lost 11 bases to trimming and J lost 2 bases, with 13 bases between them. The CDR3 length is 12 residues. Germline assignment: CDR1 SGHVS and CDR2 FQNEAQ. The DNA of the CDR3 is TGTGCCTCGTCGGGACCTACCTACGAGCAGTACTTC. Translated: CASSGPTYEQYF.

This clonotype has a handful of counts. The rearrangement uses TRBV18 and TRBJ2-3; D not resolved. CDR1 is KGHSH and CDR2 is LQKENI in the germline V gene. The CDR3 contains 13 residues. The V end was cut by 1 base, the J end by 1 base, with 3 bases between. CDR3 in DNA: TGTGCCAGCTCACCACGGGGCACAGATACGCAGTATTTT. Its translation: CASSPRGTDTQYF.

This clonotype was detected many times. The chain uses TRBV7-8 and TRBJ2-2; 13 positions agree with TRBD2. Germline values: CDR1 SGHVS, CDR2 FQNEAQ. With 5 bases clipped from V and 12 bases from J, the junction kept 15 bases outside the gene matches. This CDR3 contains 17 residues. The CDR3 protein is CASSEGLAGLTPGKLFF. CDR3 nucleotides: TGTGCCAGCAGCGAGGGACTAGCGGGATTAACACCGGGGAAGCTGTTTTTT.

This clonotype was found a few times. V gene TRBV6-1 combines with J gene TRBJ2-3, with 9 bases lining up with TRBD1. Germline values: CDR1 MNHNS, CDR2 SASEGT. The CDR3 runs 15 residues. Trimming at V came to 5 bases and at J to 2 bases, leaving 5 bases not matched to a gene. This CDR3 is CASSPRDRVTDTQYF. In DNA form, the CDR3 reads TGTGCCAGCAGTCCAAGGGACAGGGTCACAGATACGCAGTATTTT.

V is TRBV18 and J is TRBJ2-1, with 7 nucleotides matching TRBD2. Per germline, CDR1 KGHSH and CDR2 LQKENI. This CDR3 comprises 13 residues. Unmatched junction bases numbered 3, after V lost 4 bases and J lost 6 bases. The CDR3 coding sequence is TGTGCCAGCTCACGGGGGGGTCTCAATGAGCAGTTCTTC. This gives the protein CASSRGGLNEQFF.

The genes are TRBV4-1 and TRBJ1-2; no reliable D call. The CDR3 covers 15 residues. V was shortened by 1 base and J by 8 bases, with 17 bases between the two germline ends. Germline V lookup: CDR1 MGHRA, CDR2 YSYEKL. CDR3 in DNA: TGCGCCAGCAGCCAAGTATCACGGGCAGATCCAGGCTACACCTTC. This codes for CASSQVSRADPGYTF.

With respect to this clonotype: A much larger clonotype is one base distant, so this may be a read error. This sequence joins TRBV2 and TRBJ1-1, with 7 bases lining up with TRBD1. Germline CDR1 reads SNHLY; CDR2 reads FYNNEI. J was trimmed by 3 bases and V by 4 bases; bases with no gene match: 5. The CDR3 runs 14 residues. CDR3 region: CASSVTGIYTEAFF. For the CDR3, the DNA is TGTGCCAGCAGTGTGACAGGGATATACACTGAAGCTTTCTTT.

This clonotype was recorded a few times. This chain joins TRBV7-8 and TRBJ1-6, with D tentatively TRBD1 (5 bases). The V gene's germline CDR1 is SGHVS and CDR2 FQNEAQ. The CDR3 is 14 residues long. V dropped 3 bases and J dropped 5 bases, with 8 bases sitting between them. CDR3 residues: CASSLGPDNSPLHF. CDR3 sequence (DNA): TGTGCCAGCAGCTTGGGGCCGGATAATTCACCCCTCCACTTT.

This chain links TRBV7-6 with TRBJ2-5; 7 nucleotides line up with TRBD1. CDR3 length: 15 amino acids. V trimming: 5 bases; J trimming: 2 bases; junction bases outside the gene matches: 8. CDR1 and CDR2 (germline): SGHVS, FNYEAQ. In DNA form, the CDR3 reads TGTGCCAGCAGCCAGGACAGGACCCTACAAGAGACCCAGTACTTC. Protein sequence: CASSQDRTLQETQYF.

In DNA, the CDR3 is TGTGCCAGCAGCCCCAATTTCGACCCTCGCACAGATACGCAGTATTTT. It encodes CASSPNFDPRTDTQYF. The rearrangement uses TRBV9 and TRBJ2-3, with no clear D. CDR1 and CDR2 from the germline V gene are SGDLS and YYNGEE. V lost 4 bases to trimming and J lost 1 base, with 16 bases between them. The CDR3 length is 16 residues.

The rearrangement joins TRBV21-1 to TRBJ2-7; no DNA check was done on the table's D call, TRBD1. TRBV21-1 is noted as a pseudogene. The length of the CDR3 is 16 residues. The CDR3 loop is CASSSLRDRGKYEQYF. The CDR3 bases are TGTGCCAGCAGCTCCCTGAGGGACAGGGGAAAATACGAGCAGTACTTC.

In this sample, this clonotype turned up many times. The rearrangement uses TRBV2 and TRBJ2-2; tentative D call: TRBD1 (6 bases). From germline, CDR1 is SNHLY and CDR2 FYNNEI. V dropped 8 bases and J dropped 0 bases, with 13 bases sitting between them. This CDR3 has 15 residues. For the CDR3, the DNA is TGTGCCAGCCGGGACACGTTCGCGAACACCGGGGAGCTGTTTTTT. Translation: CASRDTFANTGELFF.